This TCR beta chain comes out of a study of cytomegalovirus exposure and HLA in healthy donors. Study information: Among around 200 million T cells, an earlier analysis found around 100 million unique TCR beta sequences.

Use of 60 Vbeta and 13 Jbeta primers characterized the PCR. TCRdb's copy holds only in-frame clones and misses some; the assay was immunoSEQ multiplex PCR. The sample shows 200,000 to 250,000 clones, under 85% of them seen only once. Trimming took 5 bases from V and 5 from J; bases not matched to a gene: 4. Germline CDR1 is SGHTA and CDR2 is FQGNSA. There are 15 residues in the CDR3. Study-wide points: Serostatus for CMV was the only available immune exposure information. Reported performance of the classifier showed diagnosis of cytomegalovirus status with high specificity and sensitivity. A prior analysis recorded that most TCR beta V segments were productive about 90% or about 30% of the time.

Turning to this clone: Its antigen is unidentified.

The receptor was isolated from a man in his forties or fifties in good health and CMV-seronegative. The gene calls are TRBV7-2 and TRBJ2-2, with 11 nucleotides matching TRBD2. Sequenced: PBMCs. The chain's CDR3 is CASSILAGVTGELFF. DNA of the CDR3: TGTGCCAGCAGCATACTAGCGGGAGTGACCGGGGAGCTGTTTTTT.